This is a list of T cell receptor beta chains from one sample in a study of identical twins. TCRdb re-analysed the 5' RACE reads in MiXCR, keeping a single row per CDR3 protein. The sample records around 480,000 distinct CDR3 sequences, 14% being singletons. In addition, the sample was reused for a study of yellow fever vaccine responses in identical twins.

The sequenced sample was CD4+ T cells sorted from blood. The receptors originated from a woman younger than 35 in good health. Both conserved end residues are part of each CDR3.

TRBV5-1 CASSLGTTGDEQYF
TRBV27 CASSFLSASTDTQYF
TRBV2 CASTMGGALSYEQYF
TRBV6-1 CASSAGTEGSGGYTF
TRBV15 CATSIQGDTEAFF
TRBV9 CASSVGRGDRPYEQYF
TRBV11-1 CASSVTGTGSERSYEQYF
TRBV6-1 CASSSTGGAYEQYF
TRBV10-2 CASSGDRDRPYNEQFF
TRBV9 CASSPLGHSNTGELFF
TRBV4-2 CASSQDPGGGYGYTF
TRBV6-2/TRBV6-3 CASSVQTVYGQYF
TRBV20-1 CSARPGLAVYEQYF
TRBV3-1 CASSQIGVGLQGRDNEQFF
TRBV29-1 CSVEDHGDVGHEQFF
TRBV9 CASSPTGDRTEAFF
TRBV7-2 CASRRQLNTGELFF
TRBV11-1 CASSPGVGTGNPAYEKLFF
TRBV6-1 CASRPGTSFYNEQFF